This entry is about one TCR beta chain. Germline V lookup: CDR1 MNHEY, CDR2 SMNVEV (reference sequence). This CDR3 region has 16 residues. Trimming took 6 bases from V and 5 from J; bases not matched to a gene: 9. This sample was included in a study of blood T cell repertoires in COVID-19. About the study: Both acute and convalescent COVID-19 samples were obtained from the United States, Italy and Spain.

Data came from immunoSEQ multiplex PCR; TCRdb stores just in-frame clones and leaves some out. The table has roughly 230,000 clones, about 80% seen once. This clonotype was sampled from a woman between 45 and 60 years old with acute or convalescent COVID-19. This chain links TRBV27 with TRBJ1-6; TRBD1 matches at 8 bases. Sequenced input: peripheral blood. The chain's CDR3 is CASSLAGGGDNSPLHF. The CDR3 DNA reads TGTGCCAGCAGCCTAGCAGGGGGCGGGGATAATTCACCCCTCCACTTT.